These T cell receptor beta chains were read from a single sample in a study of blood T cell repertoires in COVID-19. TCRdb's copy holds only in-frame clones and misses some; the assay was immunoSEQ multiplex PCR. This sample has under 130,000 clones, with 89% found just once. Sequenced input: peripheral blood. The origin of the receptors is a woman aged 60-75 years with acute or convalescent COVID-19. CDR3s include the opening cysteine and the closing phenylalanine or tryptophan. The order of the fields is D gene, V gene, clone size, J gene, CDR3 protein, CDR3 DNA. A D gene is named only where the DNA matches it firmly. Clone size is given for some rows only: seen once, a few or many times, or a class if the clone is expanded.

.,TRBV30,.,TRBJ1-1,CAWSARRAEAFF,TGTGCCTGGAGTGCCCGGAGAGCTGAAGCTTTCTTT
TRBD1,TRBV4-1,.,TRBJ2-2,CASSHPSVGQGTAGELFF,TGCGCCAGCAGCCACCCGTCAGTTGGACAGGGTACCGCCGGGGAGCTGTTTTTT
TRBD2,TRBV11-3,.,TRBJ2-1,CASSRAGGSYNEQFF,TGTGCCAGCAGCCGAGCGGGGGGCTCCTACAATGAGCAGTTCTTC
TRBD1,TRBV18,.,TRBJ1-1,CASSPATGVGTEAFF,TGTGCCAGCTCACCAGCAACAGGGGTTGGGACTGAAGCTTTCTTT
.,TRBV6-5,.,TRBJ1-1,CASSYSIRGSEAFF,TGTGCCAGCAGTTACTCGATCCGAGGGAGCGAAGCTTTCTTT
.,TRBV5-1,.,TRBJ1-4,CASSVQGAEKLFF,TGCGCCAGCAGCGTACAGGGTGCTGAAAAACTGTTTTTT
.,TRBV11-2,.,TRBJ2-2,CASSLDRGTGELFF,TGTGCCAGCAGCTTAGATCGGGGAACCGGGGAGCTGTTTTTT
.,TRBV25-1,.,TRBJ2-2,CASSGTANTGELFF,TGTGCCAGCAGTGGGACTGCGAACACCGGGGAGCTGTTTTTT
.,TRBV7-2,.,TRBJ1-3,CASSPDSASLGNTIYF,TGTGCCAGCAGCCCCGACAGTGCCTCTCTTGGAAACACCATATATTTT
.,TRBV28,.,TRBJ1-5,CASSLLGQPQHF,TGTGCCAGCAGTCTCCTCGGTCAGCCCCAGCATTTT
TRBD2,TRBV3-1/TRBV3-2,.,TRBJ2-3,CASSGAGGVFTDTQYF,TGTGCCAGCAGCGGAGCGGGAGGTGTTTTCACAGATACGCAGTATTTT
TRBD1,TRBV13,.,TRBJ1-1,CASSQGVRAEAFF,TGTGCCAGCAGTCAGGGGGTTCGTGCTGAAGCTTTCTTT
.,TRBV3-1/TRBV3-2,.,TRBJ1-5,CASSQAGQNQPQHF,TGTGCCAGCAGCCAAGCAGGACAGAATCAGCCCCAGCATTTT
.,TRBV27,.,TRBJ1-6,CASGEGRGVPNSPLHF,TGTGCCTCGGGAGAGGGGCGGGGGGTCCCTAATTCACCCCTCCACTTT
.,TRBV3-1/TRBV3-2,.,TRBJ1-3,CASSQVQGSGNTIYF,TGTGCCAGCAGCCAAGTACAGGGCTCTGGAAACACCATATATTTT
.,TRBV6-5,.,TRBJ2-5,CASSSRDTQETQYF,TGTGCCAGCAGTTCCCGGGACACCCAAGAGACCCAGTACTTC
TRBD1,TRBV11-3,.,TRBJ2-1,CASSPGQLSYNEQFF,TGTGCCAGCAGCCCGGGACAGCTCTCCTACAATGAGCAGTTCTTC
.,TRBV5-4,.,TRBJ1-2,CASSSGHLYGYTF,TGTGCCAGCAGCTCGGGACACCTCTATGGCTACACCTTC
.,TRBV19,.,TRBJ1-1,CARPRRDTEAFF,TGTGCCCGTCCACGGAGAGACACTGAAGCTTTCTTT
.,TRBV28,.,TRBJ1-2,CASSSLYGYTF,TGTGCCAGCAGTTCACTATATGGCTACACCTTC
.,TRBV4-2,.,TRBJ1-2,CASSQDISSDGYTF,TGTGCCAGCAGCCAAGATATATCCTCCGATGGCTACACCTTC
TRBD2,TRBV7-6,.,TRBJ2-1,CASSLATSGGSLNEQFF,TGTGCCAGCAGCTTAGCGACTAGCGGGGGGAGTCTCAATGAGCAGTTCTTC
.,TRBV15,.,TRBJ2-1,CATTGGYEQFF,TGTGCCACAACTGGGGGCTATGAGCAGTTCTTC
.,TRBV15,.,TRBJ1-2,CATSRGQGEGYTF,TGTGCCACCAGCAGAGGACAAGGCGAGGGCTACACCTTC
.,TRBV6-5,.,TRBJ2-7,CASTPGGLYEQYF,TGTGCCAGCACTCCCGGCGGACTTTACGAGCAGTACTTC
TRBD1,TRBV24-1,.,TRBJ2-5,CATSDPGQVETQYF,TGTGCCACCAGTGATCCGGGACAGGTCGAGACCCAGTACTTC
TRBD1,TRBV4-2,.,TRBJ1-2,CASSPRDREGYTF,TGTGCCAGCAGCCCCCGGGACAGGGAAGGCTACACCTTC
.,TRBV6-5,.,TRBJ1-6,CASSYSWELGSPLHF,TGTGCCAGCAGTTACTCATGGGAACTAGGTTCACCCCTCCACTTT
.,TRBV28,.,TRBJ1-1,CASSLQTTEAFF,TGTGCCAGCAGTCTCCAGACAACTGAAGCTTTCTTT
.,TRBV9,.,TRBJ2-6,CASRSSGANVLTF,TGTGCCAGTCGGTCTTCTGGGGCCAACGTCCTGACTTTC
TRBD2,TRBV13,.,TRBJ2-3,CASSIPGLAGGSTDTQYF,TGTGCCAGCAGCATTCCGGGACTAGCGGGAGGTTCCACAGATACGCAGTATTTT
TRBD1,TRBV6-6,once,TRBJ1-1,CASSSPGGGRRAFF,TGTGCCAGCAGTTCCCCAGGGGGCGGGCGGCGAGCTTTCTTT
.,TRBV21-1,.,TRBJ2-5,CASSRSLTRGRETQYF,TGTGCCAGCAGCCGTTCCCTGACCAGGGGGCGGGAGACCCAGTACTTC
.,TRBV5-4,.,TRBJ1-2,CASSLRLTDGYTF,TGTGCCAGCAGCTTAAGACTCACTGATGGCTACACCTTC
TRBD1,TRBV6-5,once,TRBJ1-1,CASSLDRATEAFF,TGTGCCAGCAGTTTGGACAGGGCCACTGAAGCTTTCTTT
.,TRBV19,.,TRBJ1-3,CASSENNYSGNTIYF,TGTGCCAGTAGTGAGAACAACTACTCTGGAAACACCATATATTTT
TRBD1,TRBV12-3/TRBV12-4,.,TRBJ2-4,CASSLSTGGLQYF,TGTGCCAGCAGTTTAAGCACAGGGGGGCTGCAGTACTTC
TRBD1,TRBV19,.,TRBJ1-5,CASRTSGQGGSNQPQHF,TGTGCCAGTAGGACCTCGGGACAGGGGGGCAGCAATCAGCCCCAGCATTTT